This record covers a single T cell receptor (beta chain). The antigen is undetermined. The method was immunoSEQ multiplex PCR; TCRdb's version includes in-frame clones alone and lacks a portion of them. The sample carries about 56,000 clones, roughly 85% recorded once. This specimen comes from a study of T cell responses to AZD1222 COVID-19 vaccine. Looking at the study overall: Pooled together were second doses at about 4 or about 12 weeks. Findings and caveats of the study: Seropositive at baseline were only a handful of AZD1222 recipients.

Germline V gene data show CDR1 as MNHEY and CDR2 as SMNVEV (reference sequence). The CDR3 contains 14 residues. Trimming took 6 bases from V and 0 from J; bases not matched to a gene: 4. The sequenced sample was peripheral blood, obtained on day 0 of AZD1222 vaccination. This clonotype was obtained from an adult in good health. The rearrangement links TRBV27 to TRBJ1-1; 7 bases agree with TRBD1. The CDR3 nucleotides read TGTGCCAGCAGCCCGGACAGGCTGAACACTGAAGCTTTCTTT. Its translation: CASSPDRLNTEAFF.